This T cell receptor beta chain was sequenced for a study of blood T cell repertoires in COVID-19 (dated by TCRdb to between 2020 and 2021). For context, the study as a whole: Samples from collaborators originated in the United States, Italy and Spain and spanned both the acute and convalescent phases of COVID-19. Sample metadata almost always included a de-identified subject ID, COVID-19 status, age in years and sex. The material from the prospective study consisted of cDNA or gDNA derived from T cells, B-cell-depleted T cells, or PBMCs. The samples were drawn from the first 160 participants of the ongoing ImmuneRACE study and from roughly 1,300 subjects provided by 6 global collaborators. Where HLA class I and class II types were available, the types were taken from metadata supplied by the sample provider, not from assay-based typing. Deeply sampled blood TCRbeta repertoires from subjects exposed to, actively infected with, or recovered from COVID-19 were included in the dataset. The repertoires were released in a freely available public database meant as a resource for research on the immune response to SARS-CoV-2.

Samples from volunteer blood donors who had recovered from COVID-19 were contributed by a second Seattle source. Whole blood was collected in K2EDTA tubes by collaborating institutions according to the institutions' own protocols. For TCRbeta analysis, collaborators shipped samples in one of three forms: frozen whole blood, isolated PBMCs, or DNA extracted from either of those sample types. TCRbeta CDR3 regions were amplified from genomic DNA using the immunoSEQ Assay, a bias-controlled multiplex PCR. The study's own analysis went as follows. The number of nucleated cells in each sample was estimated from the amplification of reference gene primers within the assay. Sequence reads were collapsed and filtered to measure the absolute abundance of every unique TCRbeta CDR3 rearrangement. Productive Simpson clonality was computed per sample as the square root of Simpson's diversity index over productive rearrangements. The table comes from immuneACCESS by way of TCRdb, which keeps in-frame sequences with V and J called. Part of the clones is missing from these tables; in studies checked, under half for an unresolved V gene and the rest for unknown reasons. That table supplies the V and J calls and clone size; D and trimming were determined from the DNA. The sample has around 120,000 clones on record, around 85% of them singletons. Approximately 8.7% of the sample comes from the top ten.

Trimming at the junction amounts to 7 bases on V and 1 base on J, and the germline ends lie 14 bases apart. There are 14 amino acids in the CDR3, from cysteine to phenylalanine inclusive. Only CDR3 DNA is held: 42 bases, read in frame from base 1. The CDR1 and CDR2 encoded by the germline V gene are MNHEY and SVGAGI. Regarding this clone: No cognate antigen has been identified for it. No base qualities exist here, and no much larger clone lies one base off it.

Overall study results and their limits: Clinical and demographic metadata were provided uncurated, with the amount varying by source and participant.

This sequence uses TRBV6-5 and TRBJ2-7; a tentative D call is TRBD1 (6 bases match). The receptor was derived from a man between 65 and 85 years old who had recovered from COVID-19. Sequencing input: peripheral blood. The nucleotide sequence reads TGTGCCAGCAAGGATCTGACAGGTTCCTACGAGCAGTACTTC. It specifies CASKDLTGSYEQYF.